This T cell receptor beta chain was recovered during a study of T cell repertoires in cytomegalovirus infection. Comments on this clonotype: Its antigen is currently unknown.

Study-wide results and caveats: Ex vivo, HLA-C-restricted CMV-specific TCR beta clonotypes prevailed over the rest of the response.

The V end lost 1 base, the J end lost 7 bases, and 14 bases lay between the germline ends. CDR1 is SGHAT, CDR2 FQDESV, per germline (reference sequence). This CDR3 contains 16 residues. TCRdb called the reads again in MiXCR, with one record for every CDR3 protein. Of roughly 700,000 distinct CDR3 sequences detected, roughly 33% appear once; the ten largest clones hold about 20%. This specimen consisted of cultured PBMCs, obtained from culture after CMV antigen stimulation. The gene calls are TRBV11-1 and TRBJ1-6; D is perhaps TRBD1 (6 bases). The TCR was taken from a human donor in good health (CMV status not recorded). Some clones in this sample may be carry-over from other donors' samples. The CDR3 nucleotides are TGTGCCAGCAGCTTAGAACAGGGAAGATGGAATTCACCCCTCCACTTT. Translated: CASSLEQGRWNSPLHF.